This TCR beta chain was retrieved from a study of CD8 T cells in Susac syndrome. Reverse transcription used roughly 0.45 to 1 ug RNA and random hexamers. One entry per CDR3 protein results from TCRdb running MiXCR on the immunoSEQ multiplex PCR reads. The repertoire holds more than 90,000 distinct CDR3 sequences, with about 92% as singletons. The CDR3 is 14 residues long. V shed 2 bases and J shed 4 bases, with 12 bases lying between them. The V gene's germline CDR1 is SGHRS and CDR2 YFSETQ. The sequenced sample was CD4+ T cells from PBMCs. The genes are TRBV5-1 and TRBJ1-2, with TRBD1 as a possible D gene (5 bases). This clonotype originated in a human donor with multiple sclerosis. The CDR3 sequence: CASSLVGEIYGYTF. CDR3 DNA sequence: TGCGCCAGCAGCTTAGTGGGGGAGATCTATGGCTACACCTTC. The whole variable domain, filled in from reference TRBV5-1 and TRBJ1-2, reads KAGVTQTPRYLIKTRGQQVTLSCSPISGHRSVSWYQQTPGQGLQFLFEYFSETQRNKGNFPGRFSGRQFSNSRSEMNVSTLELGDSALYLCASSLVGEIYGYTFGSGTRLTVV.